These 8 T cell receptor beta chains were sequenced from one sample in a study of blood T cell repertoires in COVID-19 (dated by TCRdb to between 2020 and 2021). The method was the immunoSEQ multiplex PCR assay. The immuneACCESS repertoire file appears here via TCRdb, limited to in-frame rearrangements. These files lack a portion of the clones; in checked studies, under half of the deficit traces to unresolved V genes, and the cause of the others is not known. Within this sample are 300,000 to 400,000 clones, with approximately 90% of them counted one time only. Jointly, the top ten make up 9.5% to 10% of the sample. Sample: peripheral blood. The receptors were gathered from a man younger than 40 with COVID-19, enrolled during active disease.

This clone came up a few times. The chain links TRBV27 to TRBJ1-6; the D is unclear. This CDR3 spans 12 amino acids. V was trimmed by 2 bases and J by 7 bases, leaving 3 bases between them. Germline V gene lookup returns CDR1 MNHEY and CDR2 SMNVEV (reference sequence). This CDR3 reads CASSLPNSPLHF. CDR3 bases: TGTGCCAGCAGTTTACCGAATTCACCCCTCCACTTT.

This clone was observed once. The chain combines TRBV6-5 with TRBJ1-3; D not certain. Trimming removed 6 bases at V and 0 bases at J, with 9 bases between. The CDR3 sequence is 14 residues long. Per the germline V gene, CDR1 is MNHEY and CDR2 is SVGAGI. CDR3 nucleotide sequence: TGTGCCAGCAGACGAGGAGCCTCTGGAAACACCATATATTTT. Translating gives CASRRGASGNTIYF.

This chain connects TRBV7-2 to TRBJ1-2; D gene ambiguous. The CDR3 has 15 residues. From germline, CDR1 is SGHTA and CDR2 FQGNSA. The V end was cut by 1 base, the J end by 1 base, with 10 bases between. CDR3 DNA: TGTGCCAGCAGCTTAGTGGGAGGGAATAACTATGGCTACACCTTC. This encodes CASSLVGGNNYGYTF.

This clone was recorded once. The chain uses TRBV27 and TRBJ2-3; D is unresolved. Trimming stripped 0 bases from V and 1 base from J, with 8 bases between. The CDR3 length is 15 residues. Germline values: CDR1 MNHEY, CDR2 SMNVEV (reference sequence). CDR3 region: CASSLSPGRTDTQYF. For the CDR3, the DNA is TGTGCCAGCAGTTTATCTCCGGGTCGCACAGATACGCAGTATTTT.

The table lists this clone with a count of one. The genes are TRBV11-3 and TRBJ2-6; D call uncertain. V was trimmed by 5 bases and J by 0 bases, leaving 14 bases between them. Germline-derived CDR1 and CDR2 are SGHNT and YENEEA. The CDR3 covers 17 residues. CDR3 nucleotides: TGTGCCAGCAGCGGCGCTCCAGGTACCTCTGGGGCCAACGTCCTGACTTTC. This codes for CASSGAPGTSGANVLTF. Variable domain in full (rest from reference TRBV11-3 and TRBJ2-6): EAGVVQSPRYKIIEKKQPVAFWCNPISGHNTLYWYLQNLGQGPELLIRYENEEAVDDSQLPKDRFSAERLKGVDSTLKIQPAELGDSAVYLCASSGAPGTSGANVLTFGAGSRLTVL.

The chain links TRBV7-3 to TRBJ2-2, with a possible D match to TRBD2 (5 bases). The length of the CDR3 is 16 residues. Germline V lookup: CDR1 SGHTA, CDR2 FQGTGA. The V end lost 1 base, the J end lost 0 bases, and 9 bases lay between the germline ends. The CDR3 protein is CASSLRPGTNTGELFF. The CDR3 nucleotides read TGTGCCAGCAGCTTAAGGCCGGGGACGAACACCGGGGAGCTGTTTTTT.

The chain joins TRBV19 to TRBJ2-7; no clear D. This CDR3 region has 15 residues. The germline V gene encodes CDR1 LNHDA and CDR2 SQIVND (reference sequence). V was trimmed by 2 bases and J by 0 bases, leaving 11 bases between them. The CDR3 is CASSIYGSNSYEQYF. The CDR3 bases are TGTGCCAGTAGTATATACGGTAGTAACTCCTACGAGCAGTACTTC. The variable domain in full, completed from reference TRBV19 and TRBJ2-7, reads DGGITQSPKYLFRKEGQNVTLSCEQNLNHDAMYWYRQDPGQGLRLIYYSQIVNDFQKGDIAEGYSVSREKKESFPLTVTSAQKNPTAFYLCASSIYGSNSYEQYFGPGTRLTVT.

CDR3 loop: CASSQLGLNTEAFF. Written as DNA, the CDR3 is TGTGCCAGCAGCCAACTGGGCCTGAACACTGAAGCTTTCTTT. The chain couples TRBV4-2 to TRBJ1-1; D call uncertain. Germline CDR1 reads LGHNA; CDR2 reads YNFKEQ. Trimming removed 2 bases from V and 0 bases from J, with 7 bases in between. The CDR3 runs 14 residues.